This paragraph reports one T cell receptor (beta chain). Its antigen is unknown. Sequenced patients had shown CD8+CD57+ cell expansion by flow cytometry. Blood samples were obtained from patients who had received no prior therapy. The sample is drawn from a study of CD8+CD57+ T cells in acquired aplastic anemia. Study summary: Quantities of DNA derived from sorted CD4+ and CD8+ cells averaged roughly 3.4 ug.

Per the germline V gene, CDR1 is MGHRA and CDR2 is YSYEKL. V lost 0 bases and J lost 1, with 6 bases in between. The CDR3 is 14 residues long. TCR beta VDJ and CDR3 were profiled, and genomic DNA was the template. In TCRdb, the reads were re-called with MiXCR into one record per CDR3 protein. The sample lists about 120,000 distinct CDR3 sequences; about 50% were seen once. Regarding the study as a whole: Patients showed no significant difference from controls in CD8+ Simpson's diversity.

Sequenced material: sorted CD4+, CD8+, or CD8+CD57+ T cells (not recorded which) from PBMCs. The chain couples TRBV4-1 to TRBJ1-1; TRBD1 is a possible D gene (5 bases). The origin of this receptor is a human donor with aplastic anemia. The CDR3 region is CASSQDRGNTEAFF. In nucleotides, the CDR3 is TGCGCCAGCAGCCAAGATAGGGGGAACACTGAAGCTTTCTTT.